These 30 T cell receptor beta chains came from one sample sequenced in a study of blood T cell repertoires in COVID-19 (dated by TCRdb to about 2020). The library was produced with the immunoSEQ multiplex PCR assay. TCRdb carries this immuneACCESS record with in-frame sequences only. Its versions omit some clonotypes, under half of them owing to an unresolved V gene in the studies checked, with the rest unexplained. The sample table contains about 410,000 clones; only one count was recorded for 86% of them. The ten largest clones capture roughly 1.4% of the sample. Sequencing input: peripheral blood. The receptors were sampled from a woman aged 25-40 years with active or convalescent COVID-19.

CDR3 sequence: CASRHRARGNDKGPQHF. The CDR3 nucleotides read TGTGCCAGCAGACACAGGGCCCGGGGAAACGACAAAGGGCCCCAGCATTTT. This chain connects TRBV28 to TRBJ1-5; weak D call: TRBD1 (6 bases). The germline CDR1 and CDR2 sequences are MDHEN and SYDVKM. The CDR3 is made up of 17 amino acids. Trimming removed 6 bases from V and 9 bases from J, with 27 bases in between. The complete variable domain, with remaining parts taken from reference TRBV28 and TRBJ1-5, reads DVKVTQSSRYLVKRTGEKVFLECVQDMDHENMFWYRQDPGLGLRLIYFSYDVKMKEKGDIPEGYSVSREKKERFSLILESASTNQTSMYLCASRHRARGNDKGPQHFGDGTRLSIL.

The gene calls are TRBV27 and TRBJ2-3; 7 bases match TRBD1. J lost 4 bases, V lost 2 bases, and 9 bases had no gene match. CDR1 MNHEY and CDR2 SMNVEV come from the germline V gene (reference sequence). The length of the CDR3 is 16 residues. The CDR3 nucleotides are TGTGCCAGCAGTTTAAGAGGGACAGCGAGGGCAGATACGCAGTATTTT. It is translated as CASSLRGTARADTQYF.

The rearrangement links TRBV15 to TRBJ2-5; 7 nucleotides match TRBD2. The CDR3 consists of 16 residues. Germline trimming cut 4 bases from V and 1 base from J; bases unmatched to any gene: 9. Germline CDR1 is LNHNV and CDR2 is YYDKDF (reference sequence). The CDR3 loop is CATSTRGLGPQETQYF. CDR3 bases: TGTGCCACCAGCACCCGAGGACTAGGCCCCCAAGAGACCCAGTACTTC.

This clone was recorded only once. The chain is built from TRBV6-6 and TRBJ1-4, with a tentative D call TRBD1 (5 bases). V lost 7 bases, J lost 6 bases, and 18 bases lay in between. The CDR3 has 15 amino acids. The V gene's germline CDR1 is MNHNY and CDR2 SVGAGI (reference sequence). The CDR3 sequence is CASMGGGTGYEKLFF. In DNA, the CDR3 is TGTGCCAGCATGGGGGGTGGCACCGGGTATGAAAAACTGTTTTTT.

The rearrangement joins TRBV5-1 to TRBJ2-7; TRBD2 aligns across 11 bases. V gave up 0 bases and J gave up 1 base; unmatched junction bases: 3. CDR1 and CDR2 (germline): SGHRS, YFSETQ. The CDR3 is made up of 16 amino acids. CDR3 sequence: CASSLDGTSGSYEQYF. The CDR3 DNA is TGCGCCAGCAGCTTGGACGGGACTAGCGGTTCCTACGAGCAGTACTTC.

The rearrangement uses TRBV5-1 and TRBJ2-7; D remains ambiguous. Trimming removed 4 bases at V and 0 bases at J, with 17 bases between. The CDR3 spans 16 residues. Germline V gene sequence: CDR1 SGHRS, CDR2 YFSETQ. CDR3 coding DNA: TGCGCCAGCAGCCCCGAAGTGGGCAGAAACTCCTACGAGCAGTACTTC. The encoded protein is CASSPEVGRNSYEQYF. The whole variable domain, remainder taken from reference TRBV5-1 and TRBJ2-7, is KAGVTQTPRYLIKTRGQQVTLSCSPISGHRSVSWYQQTPGQGLQFLFEYFSETQRNKGNFPGRFSGRQFSNSRSEMNVSTLELGDSALYLCASSPEVGRNSYEQYFGPGTRLTVT.

This clone was counted once. The rearrangement joins TRBV4-1 to TRBJ1-2; D is perhaps TRBD1 (5 bases). V dropped 2 bases and J dropped 6 bases, with 13 bases sitting between them. This CDR3 comprises 14 residues. Germline V gives CDR1 MGHRA, CDR2 YSYEKL. DNA of the CDR3: TGCGCCAGCAGCCAACAAGGCAGGGCCGATGGCTACACCTTC. This translates into CASSQQGRADGYTF.

The V and J genes are TRBV9 and TRBJ2-1; D gene ambiguous. This CDR3 is built from 15 residues. Trimming pared 0 bases from V and 7 bases from J, leaving 14 bases between. Germline V gene lookup returns CDR1 SGDLS and CDR2 YYNGEE. CDR3 in amino acids: CASSVGWIAGNEQFF. In DNA, the CDR3 is TGTGCCAGCAGCGTAGGTTGGATAGCTGGGAATGAGCAGTTCTTC. The whole variable domain, remainder taken from reference TRBV9 and TRBJ2-1, is DSGVTQTPKHLITATGQRVTLRCSPRSGDLSVYWYQQSLDQGLQFLIQYYNGEERAKGNILERFSAQQFPDLHSELNLSSLELGDSALYFCASSVGWIAGNEQFFGPGTRLTVL.

The sample holds a few counts of this clone. This chain uses TRBV7-2 with TRBJ2-1, with unresolved D. The V and J ends lost 7 bases and 4 bases respectively, with 5 bases between them. CDR1 SGHTA and CDR2 FQGNSA come from the germline V gene. The CDR3 length is 11 residues. The CDR3 bases are TGTGCCAGCACCCGGTACAATGAGCAGTTCTTC. It is translated as CASTRYNEQFF.

CDR3 in DNA: TGTGCCAGCTCACCACCGAACAGGGAAGGTGGCTACACCTTC. Translation: CASSPPNREGGYTF. V and J are TRBV18 and TRBJ1-2; D may be TRBD1 (6 bases). CDR1 KGHSH and CDR2 LQKENI come from the germline V gene. Deletions cut 0 bases from V and 7 bases from J, with 12 bases between. This CDR3 has 14 amino acids.

A note on this clone: Other DNA sequences in this specimen translate into the identical CDR3. V and J are TRBV27 and TRBJ2-7, with 11 bases identical to TRBD2. V dropped 4 bases and J dropped 3; count of bases not matched to a gene: 5. The germline gives CDR1 MNHEY, CDR2 SMNVEV (reference sequence). This CDR3 comprises 15 residues. The CDR3 region is CASSSRLAGGYEQYF. For the CDR3, the DNA is TGTGCCAGCAGTTCGAGGCTAGCGGGGGGCTACGAGCAGTACTTC.

The CDR3 DNA reads as TGTGCCAGCAATAGACAGCTACAAGAGACCCAGTACTTC. This translates into CASNRQLQETQYF. V gene TRBV19 combines with J gene TRBJ2-5; possible D gene TRBD1, 5 bases. V gave up 9 bases and J gave up 2 bases, with 13 bases separating them. Germline CDR1 LNHDA, CDR2 SQIVND (reference sequence). The CDR3 covers 13 residues.

V is TRBV6-2 or TRBV6-3 and J is TRBJ1-2; perhaps TRBD1 as D (5 bases). The CDR3 runs 12 residues. Looked up from germline, CDR1 is MNHEY and CDR2 is SVGEGT. Trimming cost V 2 bases and J 8 bases, with 9 bases left between them. The CDR3 bases are TGTGCCAGCAGTTACCAGGGAGGCGGCTACACCTTC. The encoded protein is CASSYQGGGYTF.

The chain uses TRBV3-1 (or the pseudogene TRBV3-2) and TRBJ2-6; D unresolved. V was cut by 10 bases and J by 0 bases, with 19 bases left in between. Per germline, CDR1 LGHDT and CDR2 YNNKEL (reference sequence). The CDR3 has 17 amino acids. As DNA, the CDR3 is TGTGCCACCCATGAGCTTTCCCTTGACTCTGGGGCCAACGTCCTGACTTTC. This codes for CATHELSLDSGANVLTF.

The chain is built from TRBV7-6 and TRBJ1-4; 12 bases map to TRBD1. CDR1 is SGHVS and CDR2 is FNYEAQ in the germline V gene. This CDR3 region has 17 residues. The V segment lost 4 bases and the J segment 0 bases; nucleotides outside the gene matches: 3. CDR3 protein: CASSSGDRGPTNEKLFF. The CDR3 bases are TGTGCCAGCAGCTCCGGGGACAGGGGGCCAACTAATGAAAAACTGTTTTTT. Full variable domain (missing parts from reference TRBV7-6 and TRBJ1-4): GAGVSQSPRYKVTKRGQDVALRCDPISGHVSLYWYRQALGQGPEFLTYFNYEAQQDKSGLPNDRFSAERPEGSISTLTIQRTEQRDSAMYRCASSSGDRGPTNEKLFFGSGTQLSVL.

The chain uses TRBV13 and TRBJ1-1; possible D gene TRBD1, 5 bases. The CDR3 runs to 14 residues. Trimming pared 5 bases from V and 5 bases from J, leaving 15 bases between. CDR1 is PRHDT, CDR2 FYEKMQ, per germline (reference sequence). This CDR3 reads CASSPRTDSTEAFF. In nucleotides, the CDR3 is TGTGCCAGCAGCCCTAGGACCGACAGTACTGAAGCTTTCTTT. Variable domain in full (rest from reference TRBV13 and TRBJ1-1): AAGVIQSPRHLIKEKRETATLKCYPIPRHDTVYWYQQGPGQDPQFLISFYEKMQSDKGSIPDRFSAQQFSDYHSELNMSSLELGDSALYFCASSPRTDSTEAFFGQGTRLTVV.

The chain is built from TRBV6-5 and TRBJ2-1; D might be TRBD2 (5 bases). The CDR3 length is 15 residues. Germline V gene lookup returns CDR1 MNHEY and CDR2 SVGAGI. Trimming stripped 5 bases from V and 5 bases from J, with 16 bases between. The DNA for the CDR3 is TGTGCCAGCAGTATTACCGGAGTCGGGAACAATGAGCAGTTCTTC. Translated: CASSITGVGNNEQFF.

The genes are TRBV2 and TRBJ1-2, with D unclear. CDR3 length: 12 amino acids. The germline V and J ends were trimmed by 5 bases and 8 bases, with 12 bases remaining between them. CDR1 and CDR2 (germline): SNHLY, FYNNEI. In nucleotides, the CDR3 is TGTGCCAGCAGTTACGTAAACGGGGGCTACACCTTC. It yields the protein CASSYVNGGYTF.

The CDR3 nucleotides are TGCGCCAGCAGCGCCTCCATATTGAGCTCTGGAAACACCATATATTTT. It translates to CASSASILSSGNTIYF. This sequence joins TRBV5-1 and TRBJ1-3, with unresolved D. Between the trimmed V and J ends, which lost 4 bases and 0 bases, there was a span of 14 bases. Germline values: CDR1 SGHRS, CDR2 YFSETQ. The CDR3 runs 16 residues.

This rearrangement joins TRBV19 to TRBJ2-3; TRBD1 is a possible D gene (5 bases). V was trimmed by 3 bases and J by 15 bases, leaving 25 bases between them. The CDR3 is made up of 15 amino acids. The germline V gene encodes CDR1 LNHDA and CDR2 SQIVND (reference sequence). The CDR3 sequence: CASSIPEDSFRRRYF. Written as DNA, the CDR3 is TGTGCCAGTAGTATCCCCGAAGACAGTTTCAGACGTAGATATTTT. Complete variable domain (other parts from reference TRBV19 and TRBJ2-3): DGGITQSPKYLFRKEGQNVTLSCEQNLNHDAMYWYRQDPGQGLRLIYYSQIVNDFQKGDIAEGYSVSREKKESFPLTVTSAQKNPTAFYLCASSIPEDSFRRRYFGPGTRLTVL.

V gene TRBV10-3 combines with J gene TRBJ1-4, with D unclear. Germline-derived CDR1 and CDR2 are ENHRY and SYGVKD. The CDR3 contains 15 residues. V was clipped by 6 bases and J by 4 bases, with 15 bases between them. The CDR3 sequence: CAISRDGGVNEKLFF. DNA for the CDR3: TGTGCCATCAGCCGCGATGGCGGGGTTAATGAAAAACTGTTTTTT.

V usage is TRBV5-1 and J usage is TRBJ1-4; a weak D match, TRBD1 (5 bases). This CDR3 comprises 15 residues. V was clipped by 4 bases and J by 9 bases, with 19 bases between them. Germline V gene lookup returns CDR1 SGHRS and CDR2 YFSETQ. CDR3 nucleotides: TGCGCCAGCAGCCCTGGCGGGACGGAGGCGCAAAAACTGTTTTTT. The encoded protein is CASSPGGTEAQKLFF.

The J gene is TRBJ2-1, the V gene TRBV9; 7 bases are shared with TRBD1. CDR3 length: 15 residues. V shed 4 bases, J shed 2 bases, and the junction held 6 bases outside the gene matches. Germline-derived CDR1 and CDR2 are SGDLS and YYNGEE. The chain's CDR3 is CASSPRGTAYNEQFF. CDR3 bases: TGTGCCAGCAGCCCCAGGGGGACAGCCTACAATGAGCAGTTCTTC.

The sample holds one count of this clone. This chain links TRBV5-1 with TRBJ1-3, with a possible D match to TRBD1 (5 bases). Germline loops: CDR1 SGHRS, CDR2 YFSETQ. Trimming took 3 bases from V and 3 from J, leaving 19 bases between them. The CDR3 extends over 17 amino acids. CDR3 protein: CASSSQTVDRSGNTIYF. The CDR3 DNA follows: TGCGCCAGCAGCTCCCAGACGGTTGACAGAAGTGGAAACACCATATATTTT.

The chain joins TRBV15 to TRBJ2-7; TRBD2 aligns across 9 bases. This CDR3 region has 15 residues. The germline V gene has CDR1 LNHNV and CDR2 YYDKDF (reference sequence). Trimming removed 3 bases from V and 0 bases from J; junction bases left unmatched: 3. The CDR3: CATSRELAGSYEQYF. Written as DNA, the CDR3 is TGTGCCACCAGCAGGGAACTAGCGGGCTCCTACGAGCAGTACTTC. The complete variable domain, with remaining parts taken from reference TRBV15 and TRBJ2-7, reads DAMVIQNPRYQVTQFGKPVTLSCSQTLNHNVMYWYQQKSSQAPKLLFHYYDKDFNNEADTPDNFQSRRPNTSFCFLDIRSPGLGDTAMYLCATSRELAGSYEQYFGPGTRLTVT.

This chain joins TRBV19 and TRBJ1-2; D is unclear. V lost 3 bases to trimming and J lost 2 bases, with 10 bases between them. CDR3 length equals 14 residues. Per the germline V gene, CDR1 is LNHDA and CDR2 is SQIVND (reference sequence). The CDR3 DNA reads as TGTGCCAGTAGTATGGGGAGCGGAAACTATGGCTACACCTTC. This encodes CASSMGSGNYGYTF. Drawing the rest from reference TRBV19 and TRBJ1-2, the complete variable domain is DGGITQSPKYLFRKEGQNVTLSCEQNLNHDAMYWYRQDPGQGLRLIYYSQIVNDFQKGDIAEGYSVSREKKESFPLTVTSAQKNPTAFYLCASSMGSGNYGYTFGSGTRLTVV.

This chain connects TRBV5-4 to TRBJ2-1; 11 bases align to TRBD2. The germline gives CDR1 SGHNT, CDR2 YYREEE (reference sequence). There are 16 residues in the CDR3. J was trimmed by 6 bases and V by 4 bases; bases with no gene match: 9. The CDR3 protein is CASSPLAGGSRNEQFF. As DNA, the CDR3 is TGTGCCAGCAGCCCCCTAGCGGGAGGATCGCGCAATGAGCAGTTCTTC.

The chain links TRBV5-1 to TRBJ1-4, with D unclear. This CDR3 region has 14 residues. Germline CDR1 and CDR2: SGHRS and YFSETQ. The V gene lost 5 bases and the J gene lost 3 bases, with 11 bases spanning the gap. The CDR3 loop reads CASRSGSANEKLFF. CDR3 in DNA: TGCGCCAGCAGGTCGGGGTCAGCTAATGAAAAACTGTTTTTT.

The V gene is TRBV19, the J gene TRBJ1-1; D remains unclear. In germline, CDR1 is LNHDA, CDR2 SQIVND (reference sequence). V was cut by 4 bases and J by 6 bases, with 15 bases left in between. This CDR3 region has 14 residues. The CDR3 region is CASSTPRVGAEAFF. The CDR3 nucleotides read TGTGCCAGTAGTACCCCGCGGGTCGGCGCTGAAGCTTTCTTT. Full variable domain (rest looked up from reference TRBV19 and TRBJ1-1): DGGITQSPKYLFRKEGQNVTLSCEQNLNHDAMYWYRQDPGQGLRLIYYSQIVNDFQKGDIAEGYSVSREKKESFPLTVTSAQKNPTAFYLCASSTPRVGAEAFFGQGTRLTVV.

The V and J genes are TRBV5-5 and TRBJ1-1; D is perhaps TRBD1 (6 bases). Trimming removed 4 bases at V and 2 bases at J, with 12 bases between. Germline V gene lookup returns CDR1 SGHKS and CDR2 YYEKEE (reference sequence). The CDR3 extends over 14 amino acids. CDR3 in amino acids: CASSQLDRNTEAFF. CDR3 in DNA: TGTGCCAGCAGCCAACTGGACAGAAACACTGAAGCTTTCTTT.